What follows are 4 T cell receptor beta chains derived from one specimen sequenced in a study of technical replicates of blood from a handful of donors. Here immunoSEQ multiplex PCR was the method, and the copy in TCRdb shows in-frame clones only, minus some. The sample consists of fewer than 85,000 clones, 96% of them appearing once. Sequencing used T cells isolated from PBMCs. These receptors originate from a human donor in good health.

The J gene is TRBJ1-2, the V gene TRBV9, with 8 positions matching TRBD1. The J segment lost 4 bases and the V segment lost 4 bases, leaving 3 bases of the junction unmatched. The CDR3 has 13 residues. In germline, CDR1 is SGDLS, CDR2 YYNGEE. The CDR3 region has the DNA TGTGCCAGCAGCTCGGACAGGGTCTATGGCTACACCTTC. It encodes CASSSDRVYGYTF.

This chain connects TRBV9 to TRBJ2-2; 8 positions match TRBD1. CDR3 length equals 15 residues. Germline V gives CDR1 SGDLS, CDR2 YYNGEE. With 2 bases clipped from V and 6 bases from J, the junction kept 6 bases outside the gene matches. The CDR3 spells CASSVGTGFAGELFF. CDR3 in DNA: TGTGCCAGCAGCGTTGGGACAGGTTTCGCCGGGGAGCTGTTTTTT.

The J gene is TRBJ2-1, the V gene TRBV9, with a weak D call TRBD2 (5 bases). This CDR3 has 14 residues. V was shortened by 0 bases and J by 9 bases, with 13 bases between the two germline ends. Germline CDR1 SGDLS, CDR2 YYNGEE. The CDR3 spells CASSVALAQVEQFF. The CDR3 DNA reads as TGTGCCAGCAGCGTAGCCTTAGCGCAGGTTGAGCAGTTCTTC.

The J gene is TRBJ2-1, the V gene TRBV2, with TRBD1 identical over 10 bases. J was trimmed by 3 bases and V by 8 bases; bases with no gene match: 4. Germline loops: CDR1 SNHLY, CDR2 FYNNEI. CDR3 length: 14 amino acids. The CDR3 DNA sequence: TGTGCCAGCGTCCGGGACAGGGGCTACAATGAGCAGTTCTTC. Its protein product is CASVRDRGYNEQFF.